This T cell receptor beta chain was identified in a study of vaccination and CD4 T cells after COVID-19. General study points: The study found median SARS-CoV-2-reactive clonotypes rising from 21 to 38, not significantly.

Note on this clonotype: Antigen specificity is unknown.

The Oncomine TCR Beta short-read assay sequenced DNA from cultured CD4+ T cells. TCRdb re-called the PCR reads through MiXCR, storing one row per CDR3 protein. The data show about 15,000 distinct CDR3 sequences, roughly 60% seen once. The treatment: approximately 11-day PBMC culture with coronavirus spike peptide pools or control peptides (ViraFEST assay). ViraFEST enlarged antigen-specific T cell populations with peptide pools and afterwards sequenced TCRs. Per-well cultures of around 2 million PBMCs received 8.5 to 10 IU/ml IL-2 and about 9.1 ug/ml peptide pools. The CDR3 extends over 14 amino acids. V was pared by 7 bases and J by 4 bases, with 9 bases of the junction left unmatched. In germline, CDR1 is ENHRY, CDR2 SYGVKD.

Source material: CD4+ T cells from blood, cultured in vitro. The genes are TRBV10-3 and TRBJ1-2, with 7 bases matching TRBD1. The origin of this receptor is a human donor who had recovered from COVID-19. The CDR3 reads CAITASRGSYGYTF. The CDR3 region has the DNA TGTGCCATCACCGCAAGCAGGGGGAGCTATGGCTACACCTTC.